One and the same sample provided the 5 T cell receptor beta chains below, sequenced in a study of cytomegalovirus exposure and HLA in healthy donors. The PCR had 60 Vbeta and 13 Jbeta primers. Method: immunoSEQ multiplex PCR; TCRdb's copy keeps in-frame clones and lacks some. Of 150,000 to 200,000 clones detected, 65% to 85% appear once; the ten largest clones hold around 7%. Sequencing used PBMCs. These receptors came from a man aged 40-50 years in good health and CMV-seropositive.

This chain connects TRBV9 to TRBJ1-5; D is unresolved. Trimming took 0 bases from V and 7 from J, leaving 8 bases between them. The CDR3 sequence is 13 residues long. Germline V gene data show CDR1 as SGDLS and CDR2 as YYNGEE. DNA for the CDR3: TGTGCCAGCAGCGTAGGTTGGGAGCAGCCCCAGCATTTT. Translating gives CASSVGWEQPQHF.

This chain connects TRBV30 to TRBJ1-1, with 8 bases fitting TRBD1. CDR3 length: 13 amino acids. V lost 0 bases and J lost 5; bases outside the gene matches: 2. CDR1 is GTSNPN and CDR2 is SVGIG in the germline V gene (reference sequence). The CDR3 DNA reads TGTGCCTGGAGTGTAACAGGGGGTACTGAAGCTTTCTTT. As protein: CAWSVTGGTEAFF.

This clone has more than one count but fewer than ten. The CDR3 here is CASSLSGTANTEAFF. For the CDR3, the DNA is TGTGCCAGCAGTTTATCAGGGACAGCGAACACTGAAGCTTTCTTT. J is TRBJ1-1 and V is TRBV27; 7 nucleotides agree with TRBD1. Germline-derived CDR1 and CDR2 are MNHEY and SMNVEV (reference sequence). The ends lost 0 bases at V and 1 base at J; junction bases unmatched: 2. The CDR3 consists of 15 residues.

This clone was detected only a few times. This specimen includes other DNA sequences encoding the same CDR3. The chain joins TRBV7-3 to TRBJ2-1, with TRBD2 identical over 12 bases. The length of the CDR3 is 15 residues. CDR1 and CDR2 (germline): SGHTA, FQGTGA. The trim removed 2 bases at V and 4 bases at J, leaving 0 bases unmatched. CDR3 sequence reads: CASSLLAGGYNEQFF. The DNA of the CDR3 is TGTGCCAGCAGCTTACTAGCGGGGGGGTACAATGAGCAGTTCTTC.

The J gene is TRBJ2-1, the V gene TRBV4-1; weak D call: TRBD2 (6 bases). The CDR3 extends over 15 amino acids. V was pared by 5 bases and J by 6 bases, with 17 bases between. From germline, CDR1 is MGHRA and CDR2 YSYEKL. The CDR3, as DNA: TGCGCCAGCAGCAGTTCGGGGGAGAGGCGCAATGAGCAGTTCTTC. Protein sequence: CASSSSGERRNEQFF.